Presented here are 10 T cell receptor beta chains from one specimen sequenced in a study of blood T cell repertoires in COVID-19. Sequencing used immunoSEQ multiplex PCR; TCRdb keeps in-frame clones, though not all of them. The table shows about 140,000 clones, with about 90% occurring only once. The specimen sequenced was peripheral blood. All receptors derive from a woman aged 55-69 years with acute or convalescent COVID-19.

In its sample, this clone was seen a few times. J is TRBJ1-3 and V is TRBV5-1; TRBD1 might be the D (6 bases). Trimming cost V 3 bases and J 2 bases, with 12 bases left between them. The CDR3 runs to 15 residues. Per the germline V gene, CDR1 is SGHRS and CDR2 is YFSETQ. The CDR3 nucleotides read TGCGCCAGCAGCTCCACAGGGACGGCTGGAAACACCATATATTTT. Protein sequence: CASSSTGTAGNTIYF. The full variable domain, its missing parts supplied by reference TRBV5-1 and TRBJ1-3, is KAGVTQTPRYLIKTRGQQVTLSCSPISGHRSVSWYQQTPGQGLQFLFEYFSETQRNKGNFPGRFSGRQFSNSRSEMNVSTLELGDSALYLCASSSTGTAGNTIYFGEGSWLTVV.

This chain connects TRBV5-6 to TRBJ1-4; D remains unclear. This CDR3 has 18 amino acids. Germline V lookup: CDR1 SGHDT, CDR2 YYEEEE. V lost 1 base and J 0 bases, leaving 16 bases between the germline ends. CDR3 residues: CASSLPNDRGSTNEKLFF. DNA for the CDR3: TGTGCCAGCAGCTTGCCGAACGACCGGGGTTCAACTAATGAAAAACTGTTTTTT.

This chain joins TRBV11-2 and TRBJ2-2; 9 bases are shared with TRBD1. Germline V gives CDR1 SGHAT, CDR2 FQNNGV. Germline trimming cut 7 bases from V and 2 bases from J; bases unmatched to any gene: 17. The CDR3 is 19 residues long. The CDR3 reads CASIDLYFTDRGNTGELFF. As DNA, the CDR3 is TGTGCCAGCATCGATCTCTACTTTACGGACAGGGGTAACACCGGGGAGCTGTTTTTT. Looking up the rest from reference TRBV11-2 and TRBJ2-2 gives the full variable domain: EAGVAQSPRYKIIEKRQSVAFWCNPISGHATLYWYQQILGQGPKLLIQFQNNGVVDDSQLPKDRFSAERLKGVDSTLKIQPAKLEDSAVYLCASIDLYFTDRGNTGELFFGEGSRLTVL.

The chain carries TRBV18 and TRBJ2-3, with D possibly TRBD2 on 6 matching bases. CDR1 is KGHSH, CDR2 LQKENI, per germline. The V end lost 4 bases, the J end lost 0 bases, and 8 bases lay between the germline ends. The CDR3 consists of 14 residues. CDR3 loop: CASSLADSTDTQYF. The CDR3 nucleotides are TGTGCCAGCTCACTAGCGGATAGCACAGATACGCAGTATTTT.

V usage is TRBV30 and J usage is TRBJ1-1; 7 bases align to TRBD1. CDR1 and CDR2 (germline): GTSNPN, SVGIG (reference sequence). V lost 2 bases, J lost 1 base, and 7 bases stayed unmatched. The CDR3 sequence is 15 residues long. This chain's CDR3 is CAWSTRQGANTEAFF. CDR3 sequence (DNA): TGTGCCTGGAGTACCCGACAGGGCGCGAACACTGAAGCTTTCTTT.

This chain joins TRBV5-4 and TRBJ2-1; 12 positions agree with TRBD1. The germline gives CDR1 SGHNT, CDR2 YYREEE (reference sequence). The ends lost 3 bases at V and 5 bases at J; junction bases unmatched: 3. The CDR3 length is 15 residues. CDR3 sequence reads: CASSWGQGAHNEQFF. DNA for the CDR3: TGTGCCAGCAGCTGGGGACAGGGGGCCCACAATGAGCAGTTCTTC.

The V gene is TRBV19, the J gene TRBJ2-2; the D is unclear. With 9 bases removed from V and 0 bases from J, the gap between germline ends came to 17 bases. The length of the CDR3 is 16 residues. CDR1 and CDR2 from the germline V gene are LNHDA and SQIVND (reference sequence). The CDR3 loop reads CASTLGRHANTGELFF. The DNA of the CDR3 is TGTGCCAGCACCCTGGGCAGACACGCGAACACCGGGGAGCTGTTTTTT.

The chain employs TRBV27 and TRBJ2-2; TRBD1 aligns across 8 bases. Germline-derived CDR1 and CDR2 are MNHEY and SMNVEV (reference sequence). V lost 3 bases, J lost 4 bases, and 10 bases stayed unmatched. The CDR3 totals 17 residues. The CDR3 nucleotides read TGTGCCAGCAGTTTTGGACAGGGTCTTCGTGGCACCGGGGAGCTGTTTTTT. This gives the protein CASSFGQGLRGTGELFF.

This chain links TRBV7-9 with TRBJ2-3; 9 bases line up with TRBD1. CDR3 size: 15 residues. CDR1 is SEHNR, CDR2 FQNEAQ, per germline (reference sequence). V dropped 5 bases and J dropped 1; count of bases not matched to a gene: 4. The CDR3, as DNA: TGTGCCAGCAGCACAGGGGGCGGGGGCACAGATACGCAGTATTTT. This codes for CASSTGGGGTDTQYF.

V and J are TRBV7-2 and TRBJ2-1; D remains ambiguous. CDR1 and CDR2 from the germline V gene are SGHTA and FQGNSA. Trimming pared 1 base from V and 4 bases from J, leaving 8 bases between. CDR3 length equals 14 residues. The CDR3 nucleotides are TGTGCCAGCAGCTTAGGTCAGGTATACAATGAGCAGTTCTTC. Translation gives CASSLGQVYNEQFF.